This record looks at one TCR beta chain sequence and its context. Its antigen is as yet unknown. This entry belongs to a study of T cells in Graves' hyperthyroidism and ophthalmopathy. The overall study: At initial diagnosis, before any treatment had begun, peripheral blood was obtained.

General study points: Model predictions of ophthalmopathy came a median approximately 6.8 months before onset. Researchers found most expanded thyroid clonotypes above 0.001 in blood as well.

Diagnostic assessment was based on clinical symptoms, serum thyroxine and TRAb, thyroid ultrasound and orbital computed tomography. Germline CDR1 reads SGHVS; CDR2 reads FNYEAQ. This CDR3 is 12 amino acids long. Authors of the study amplified TCR beta CDR3 regions from RNA transcripts. First-round RT-PCR targeting the TCR CDR3 was performed with the HTBI primer set. A single record per CDR3 protein comes from TCRdb applying MiXCR to the multiplex PCR reads. The table records hundreds of thousands of distinct CDR3 sequences, 35% to 40% of them present only once. The material sequenced was blood. The TCR originated in a man younger than 30 with Graves' hyperthyroidism. This rearrangement joins TRBV7-6 to TRBJ2-5; no reliable D call. The CDR3 nucleotides are TGTGCTAGAGTGGCTCTCCAAGAGACCCAGTACTTC. Translated: CARVALQETQYF.